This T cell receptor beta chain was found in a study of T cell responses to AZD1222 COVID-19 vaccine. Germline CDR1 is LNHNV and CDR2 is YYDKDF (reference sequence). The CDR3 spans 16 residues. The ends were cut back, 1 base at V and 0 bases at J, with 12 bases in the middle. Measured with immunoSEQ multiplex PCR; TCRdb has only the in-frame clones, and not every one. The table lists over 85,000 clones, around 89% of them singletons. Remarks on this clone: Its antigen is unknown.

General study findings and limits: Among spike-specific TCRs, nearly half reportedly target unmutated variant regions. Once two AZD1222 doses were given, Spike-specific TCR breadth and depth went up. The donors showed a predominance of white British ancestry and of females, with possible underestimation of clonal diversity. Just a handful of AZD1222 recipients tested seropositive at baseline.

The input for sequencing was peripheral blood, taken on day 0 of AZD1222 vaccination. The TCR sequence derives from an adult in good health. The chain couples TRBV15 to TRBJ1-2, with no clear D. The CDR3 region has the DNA TGTGCCACCAGCAGAGCCGGGGTTTTAGCTAACTATGGCTACACCTTC. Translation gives CATSRAGVLANYGYTF. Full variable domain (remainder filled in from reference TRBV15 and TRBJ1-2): DAMVIQNPRYQVTQFGKPVTLSCSQTLNHNVMYWYQQKSSQAPKLLFHYYDKDFNNEADTPDNFQSRRPNTSFCFLDIRSPGLGDTAMYLCATSRAGVLANYGYTFGSGTRLTVV.